These T cell receptor beta chains were read from a single sample in a study of T cell responses to AZD1222 COVID-19 vaccine. The method was immunoSEQ multiplex PCR; TCRdb's version includes in-frame clones alone and lacks a portion of them. The sample carries around 180,000 clones, roughly nine tenths recorded once. Material: peripheral blood, obtained on day 0 of AZD1222 vaccination. The receptors were sampled from an adult in good health. CDR3s include the opening cysteine and the closing phenylalanine or tryptophan. Each record gives: D gene, clone size, V gene, J gene, CDR3 protein, CDR3 DNA. D genes are given only for firm matches. Size is omitted from some rows. Given values are once, few, many or a class for expanded clones.

>NA|NA|TRBV25-1|TRBJ1-5
CASSEGPLQPQHF
TGTGCCAGCAGTGAGGGGCCCCTTCAGCCCCAGCATTTT
>NA|NA|TRBV6-1|TRBJ2-2
CASSEAGALLTNTGELFF
TGTGCCAGCAGTGAAGCCGGGGCTCTGTTGACCAACACCGGGGAGCTGTTTTTT
>NA|NA|TRBV12-3/TRBV12-4|TRBJ1-1
CASSLRQWAGAFF
TGTGCCAGCAGCCTACGACAATGGGCTGGAGCTTTCTTT
>NA|NA|TRBV7-9|TRBJ1-5
CASSATGFQPQHF
TGTGCCAGCAGCGCTACAGGGTTCCAGCCCCAGCATTTT
>NA|NA|TRBV6-5|TRBJ2-5
CASSYSMFGGETQYF
TGTGCCAGCAGTTACTCGATGTTCGGGGGAGAGACCCAGTACTTC
>NA|NA|TRBV7-3|TRBJ2-5
CASSLMSSPQETQYF
TGTGCCAGCAGCTTAATGTCTAGTCCCCAAGAGACCCAGTACTTC
>NA|NA|TRBV5-3|TRBJ1-1
CARSSAPCSDTEAFF
TGTGCCAGAAGCTCAGCCCCTTGTTCGGACACTGAAGCTTTCTTT
>TRBD1|NA|TRBV20-1|TRBJ1-4
CSASLVGTGYEKLFF
TGCAGTGCTAGTCTTGTCGGGACAGGGTATGAAAAACTGTTTTTT
>TRBD2|NA|TRBV7-3|TRBJ2-5
CASSLYAVAGETQYF
TGTGCCAGCAGCTTATATGCGGTAGCGGGGGAGACCCAGTACTTC
>NA|NA|TRBV6-5|TRBJ2-3
CASVGGSDTQYF
TGTGCCAGCGTCGGGGGCTCAGATACGCAGTATTTT
>NA|NA|TRBV6-5|TRBJ2-7
CASSYAISEGYEQYF
TGTGCCAGCAGTTACGCAATCTCGGAAGGGTACGAGCAGTACTTC
>NA|NA|TRBV25-1|TRBJ2-7
CASSGRMDYEQYF
TGTGCCAGCAGTGGACGGATGGACTACGAGCAGTACTTC
>NA|NA|TRBV27|TRBJ1-5
CASSFGRNQPQHF
TGTGCCAGCAGTTTTGGGAGAAATCAGCCCCAGCATTTT
>TRBD1|NA|TRBV29-1|TRBJ2-5
CSHITGVQETQYF
TGCAGCCATATCACAGGGGTCCAAGAGACCCAGTACTTC
>TRBD1|once|TRBV6-1|TRBJ2-3
CASSERTGITDTQYF
TGTGCCAGCAGTGAAAGGACAGGAATCACAGATACGCAGTATTTT
>NA|NA|TRBV19|TRBJ1-6
CASSMESGGAAYNSPLHF
TGTGCCAGTAGTATGGAGTCGGGGGGCGCAGCCTATAATTCACCCCTCCACTTT
>NA|NA|TRBV7-2|TRBJ1-6
CASSFGLGAYSPLHF
TGTGCCAGCAGCTTTGGTCTGGGGGCGTATTCACCCCTCCACTTT
>TRBD1|NA|TRBV19|TRBJ2-7
CASSADRGQSYEQYF
TGTGCCAGTAGTGCAGACAGGGGGCAGTCCTACGAGCAGTACTTC
>NA|once|TRBV6-5|TRBJ2-3
CASTRWGTDTQYF
TGTGCCAGCACTAGGTGGGGAACAGATACGCAGTATTTT
>TRBD2|NA|TRBV5-1|TRBJ2-5
CASSLAGTNQETQYF
TGCGCCAGCAGCTTGGCCGGGACTAACCAAGAGACCCAGTACTTC
>NA|NA|TRBV3-1/TRBV3-2|TRBJ1-2
CASSHRGLDGYTF
TGTGCCAGCAGCCATCGGGGCCTGGATGGCTACACCTTC
>TRBD2|NA|TRBV10-3|TRBJ2-3
CAIQRSRASGGTDTQYF
TGTGCCATCCAGCGCTCCAGGGCTAGCGGGGGCACAGATACGCAGTATTTT
>NA|NA|TRBV6-2/TRBV6-3|TRBJ1-1
CASSPWVPGRAEAFF
TGTGCCAGCAGCCCCTGGGTACCGGGGAGGGCTGAAGCTTTCTTT
>TRBD1|once|TRBV19|TRBJ1-2
CASSVTGPYGYTF
TGTGCCAGTAGTGTGACAGGGCCTTATGGCTACACCTTC
>NA|NA|TRBV7-2|TRBJ2-5
CASSPYRDQETQYF
TGTGCCAGCAGCCCATACAGGGACCAAGAGACCCAGTACTTC
>TRBD1|NA|TRBV5-1|TRBJ2-2
CASSYGTGATGELFF
TGCGCCAGCAGTTACGGGACAGGGGCTACCGGGGAGCTGTTTTTT
>TRBD1|NA|TRBV5-6|TRBJ1-2
CASSLIGQGRGYTF
TGTGCCAGCAGCTTGATCGGACAGGGGAGAGGCTACACCTTC
>NA|NA|TRBV19|TRBJ1-2
CASSTAGSLDYGYTF
TGTGCCAGTAGTACGGCAGGATCTCTGGACTATGGCTACACCTTC
>NA|NA|TRBV3-1/TRBV3-2|TRBJ1-2
CASSQLARNYGYTF
TGTGCCAGCAGCCAATTAGCCAGGAACTATGGCTACACCTTC